The 24 T cell receptor beta chains presented below share a single source sample, sequenced in a study of post-analysis software for immune sequencing data (dated by TCRdb to the mid-2010s). The library was made by PCR. These reads were obtained on an Illumina HiSeq 2500. Unique molecular identifiers were incorporated into TCR beta cDNA libraries to reduce PCR and sequencing biases. TCRdb reran the public reads through fastp at Q25 and MiXCR, keeping productive beta chains. Every CDR3 protein is listed once, alongside the most common genes and DNA of its rows. The sample table lists roughly 670,000 distinct CDR3 sequences, over 45% of them with a count of one. The ten top clones hold approximately 10% of the sample. The full study reports these points: Several TRBV segments, including TRBV5-6, TRBV5-1 and TRBV20-1, were significantly more frequent in patients than controls.

Their antigens are not known. Material for sequencing was blood. These receptors all stem from a girl aged 2 to 10 with multiple sclerosis.

The chain links TRBV2 to TRBJ2-5, with D possibly TRBD1 on 5 matching bases. Germline V lookup: CDR1 SNHLY, CDR2 FYNNEI. The CDR3 has 12 amino acids. The V end lost 8 bases, the J end lost 5 bases, and 12 bases lay between the germline ends. The CDR3 region is CASDMTAETQYF. In DNA form, the CDR3 reads TGTGCCAGCGATATGACAGCGGAGACCCAGTACTTC.

J is TRBJ1-1 and V is TRBV3-1; possibly TRBD1 for D (6 bases). Per the germline V gene, CDR1 is LGHDT and CDR2 is YNNKEL (reference sequence). Trimming took 4 bases from V and 6 from J, leaving 15 bases between them. This CDR3 region has 14 residues. As DNA, the CDR3 is TGTGCCAGCAGCCTTAGACACAGGGTACCTGAAGCTTTCTTT. Its protein is CASSLRHRVPEAFF.

This clonotype was seen a single time. The chain employs TRBV10-2 and TRBJ2-1; no reliable D call. There are 16 residues in the CDR3. Trimming removed 4 bases at V and 0 bases at J, with 13 bases between. Germline V gives CDR1 WSHSY, CDR2 SAAADI. The CDR3, as DNA: TGCGCCAGCAGTGCGGGTCACAGTAGCTCCTACAATGAGCAGTTCTTC. Translation gives CASSAGHSSSYNEQFF.

This clonotype was observed a few times. The chain is built from TRBV18 and TRBJ2-7; TRBD2 agrees at 10 bases. The CDR3 is made up of 14 amino acids. V gave up 6 bases and J gave up 2 bases; unmatched junction bases: 4. Germline loops: CDR1 KGHSH, CDR2 LQKENI. The CDR3 is CASSTSGAPYEQYF. In DNA form, the CDR3 reads TGTGCCAGCTCTACTAGCGGGGCCCCCTACGAGCAGTACTTC.

This clonotype is a singleton in its sample. One junction end does not reproduce the germline sequence, and a read error may be involved. The chain uses TRBV12-3 or TRBV12-4 and TRBJ2-3, with TRBD2 as a possible D gene (7 bases). This CDR3 comprises 15 residues. Written as DNA, the CDR3 is TGTGCCAGCCTGAGGGGGGCTAGCGGCACAGATGCGCAGTATTTT. The encoded protein is CASLRGASGTDAQYF.

The chain carries TRBV6-6 and TRBJ1-2; the match to TRBD1 covers 10 bases. The V and J ends lost 5 bases and 1 base, in that order; junction bases with no gene match: 4. CDR1 MNHNY and CDR2 SVGAGI come from the germline V gene (reference sequence). The length of the CDR3 is 15 residues. CDR3 sequence (DNA): TGTGCCAGCAGTGAGGGACAGGGGCATAACTATGGCTACACCTTC. It codes for CASSEGQGHNYGYTF.

This chain joins TRBV29-1 and TRBJ2-4; 10 positions agree with TRBD1. The J call is doubtful: the DNA matches TRBJ2-7 better. CDR1 is SQVTM and CDR2 is ANQGSEA in the germline V gene. The CDR3 loop spans 15 amino acids. CDR3 bases: TGCAGCGTTGAATTCGGGACAGGGGTCTCTTACGAGCAGTACTTC. This encodes CSVEFGTGVSYEQYF.

This clonotype has more than one count but fewer than ten. The rearrangement links TRBV5-1 to TRBJ2-7; D unclear. This CDR3 spans 14 amino acids. Germline CDR1 SGHRS, CDR2 YFSETQ. The V and J ends lost 1 base and 4 bases respectively, with 12 bases between them. The CDR3 DNA reads as TGCGCCAGCAGCTTGAATCCGGACGGATACGAGCAGTACTTC. The encoded protein is CASSLNPDGYEQYF.

V usage is TRBV20-1 and J usage is TRBJ1-2, with TRBD1 as a possible D gene (6 bases). The CDR3 has 12 residues. V lost 6 bases to trimming and J lost 4 bases, with 12 bases between them. The germline V gene has CDR1 DFQATT and CDR2 SNEGSKA (reference sequence). The CDR3 sequence is CSAPGTPYGYTF. Written as DNA, the CDR3 is TGCAGTGCACCCGGGACACCCTATGGCTACACCTTC.

The CDR3 here is CASSLSSITDTQYF. The CDR3 bases are TGTGCCAGCAGTTTATCCTCGATTACAGATACGCAGTATTTT. V usage is TRBV28 and J usage is TRBJ2-3; D unresolved. Trimming took 1 base from V and 3 from J, leaving 8 bases between them. From germline, CDR1 is MDHEN and CDR2 SYDVKM. The CDR3 totals 14 residues.

The chain carries TRBV6-5 and TRBJ1-2; weak D call: TRBD1 (6 bases). The CDR3 is made up of 13 amino acids. The germline V and J ends were trimmed by 3 bases and 7 bases, with 12 bases remaining between them. Looked up from germline, CDR1 is MNHEY and CDR2 is SVGAGI. The CDR3 region is CASSYNRDGGYTF. The CDR3 DNA reads TGTGCCAGCAGTTATAACAGGGACGGTGGCTACACCTTC.

This rearrangement joins TRBV7-2 to TRBJ1-2; 7 bases are shared with TRBD1. CDR1 is SGHTA, CDR2 FQGNSA, per germline. The CDR3 spans 16 residues. V shed 4 bases, J shed 4 bases, and the junction held 12 bases outside the gene matches. The CDR3 is CASSSPESTGVYGYTF. Here the CDR3 DNA reads TGTGCCAGCAGCTCTCCGGAGAGTACAGGGGTCTATGGCTACACCTTC.

A few counts support this clonotype. CDR3 loop: CASSTSGSSYEQYF. The CDR3, as DNA: TGTGCCAGCAGTACTAGCGGGAGCTCCTACGAGCAGTACTTC. This chain uses TRBV6-6 with TRBJ2-7, with TRBD2 matching over 11 bases. Unmatched junction bases numbered 0, after V lost 5 bases and J lost 0 bases. The CDR3 extends over 14 amino acids. The germline V gene encodes CDR1 MNHNY and CDR2 SVGAGI (reference sequence).

In this sample, this clonotype turned up a few times. The chain carries TRBV20-1 and TRBJ2-7; no definite D call. The germline V gene has CDR1 DFQATT and CDR2 SNEGSKA (reference sequence). The CDR3 extends over 14 amino acids. V was shortened by 2 bases and J by 0 bases, with 11 bases between the two germline ends. Here the CDR3 reads CSARIDGRSYEQYF. The CDR3 bases are TGCAGTGCTAGAATAGACGGGCGCTCCTACGAGCAGTACTTC.

J is TRBJ1-1 and V is TRBV6-5, with 7 bases aligning to TRBD1. V shed 6 bases and J 1 base; nucleotides not matched to a gene: 8. CDR3 size: 15 residues. Germline V lookup: CDR1 MNHEY, CDR2 SVGAGI. The CDR3 is CASRMSGQTNTEAFF. The CDR3 region has the DNA TGTGCCAGCAGGATGTCGGGACAGACGAACACTGAAGCTTTCTTT.

This chain links TRBV20-1 with TRBJ2-3; D perhaps matches TRBD1 (5 bases). Germline V gene lookup returns CDR1 DFQATT and CDR2 SNEGSKA (reference sequence). The CDR3 has 14 amino acids. V lost 0 bases and J lost 7, with 14 bases in between. CDR3 residues: CSARDHGQPNTQYF. CDR3 in DNA: TGCAGTGCTAGAGATCACGGACAACCAAATACGCAGTATTTT.

This chain links TRBV6-5 with TRBJ1-2, with no clear D. Looked up from germline, CDR1 is MNHEY and CDR2 is SVGAGI. The CDR3 extends over 12 amino acids. V was clipped by 2 bases and J by 8 bases, with 9 bases between them. CDR3 loop: CASSYEAGGYTF. CDR3 coding DNA: TGTGCCAGCAGTTACGAAGCAGGCGGCTACACCTTC.

In its sample, this clonotype was seen a few times. This rearrangement joins TRBV7-6 to TRBJ2-1; possible D gene TRBD2, 6 bases. Germline V CDR1 and CDR2: SGHVS, FNYEAQ. Trimming took off 5 bases at V and 4 bases at J, with 18 bases between the two ends. CDR3 size: 16 residues. The CDR3 loop reads CASSPRTTQTYNEQFF. The CDR3 DNA sequence: TGTGCCAGCAGCCCCCGGACTACCCAAACGTACAATGAGCAGTTCTTC. Filled out from reference TRBV7-6 and TRBJ2-1, the complete variable domain reads GAGVSQSPRYKVTKRGQDVALRCDPISGHVSLYWYRQALGQGPEFLTYFNYEAQQDKSGLPNDRFSAERPEGSISTLTIQRTEQRDSAMYRCASSPRTTQTYNEQFFGPGTRLTVL.

J is TRBJ2-5 and V is TRBV20-1, with 11 bases fitting TRBD2. Trimming took 0 bases from V and 4 from J; bases not matched to a gene: 16. CDR1 and CDR2 (germline): DFQATT, SNEGSKA (reference sequence). There are 19 residues in the CDR3. The CDR3 DNA sequence: TGCAGTGCTAGAGATCCCTCACGAGGACTAGCGGGTTTTGGAGAGACCCAGTACTTC. Its protein product is CSARDPSRGLAGFGETQYF.

This clonotype was observed a few times. The chain couples TRBV20-1 to TRBJ2-7, with 12 positions matching TRBD2. CDR1 DFQATT and CDR2 SNEGSKA come from the germline V gene (reference sequence). CDR3 length: 18 amino acids. J lost 1 base, V lost 3 bases, and 13 bases had no gene match. Here the CDR3 reads CSASGTSGQTVRSYEQYF. CDR3 in DNA: TGCAGTGCTAGCGGGACTAGCGGGCAAACCGTTCGATCCTACGAGCAGTACTTC.

This clonotype has more than one count but fewer than ten. The rearrangement uses TRBV20-1 and TRBJ2-1; D gene uncertain. The CDR3 totals 12 residues. Germline CDR1 is DFQATT and CDR2 is SNEGSKA (reference sequence). Trimming stripped 0 bases from V and 7 bases from J, with 7 bases between. CDR3 in DNA: TGCAGTGCTAGAGATTGGGGAAATGAGCAGTTCTTC. Translated: CSARDWGNEQFF.

This clonotype was picked up a small number of times. The chain is built from TRBV29-1 and TRBJ2-5; D may match TRBD1 or TRBD2 (5 bases each). The CDR3 consists of 13 residues. The V gene lost 5 bases and the J gene lost 5 bases, with 15 bases spanning the gap. Germline V gene sequence: CDR1 SQVTM, CDR2 ANQGSEA. The CDR3 region has the DNA TGCAGCGTTCGTTGGGGGAGAGGGGAGACCCAGTACTTC. This encodes CSVRWGRGETQYF.

This clonotype was seen many times. This chain joins TRBV27 and TRBJ2-1; 8 bases fit TRBD1. The CDR3 consists of 15 residues. V lost 5 bases to trimming and J lost 0 bases; unmatched junction nucleotides: 3. CDR1 is MNHEY and CDR2 is SMNVEV in the germline V gene (reference sequence). The CDR3 sequence is CASSPTGGSYNEQFF. In DNA, the CDR3 is TGTGCCAGCAGTCCAACAGGGGGCTCCTACAATGAGCAGTTCTTC.

Concerning this clonotype: Its ends do not fully match the called genes, so a read error is possible. The rearrangement links TRBV7-7 to TRBJ1-5; perhaps TRBD1 as D (5 bases). This CDR3 comprises 15 residues. Germline CDR1 and CDR2: SSHAT and FNYEAQ (reference sequence). This CDR3 reads CASSLDRCDNQPQHF. The CDR3 region has the DNA TGTGCTAGCAGCCTAGACAGATGTGACAATCAGCCCCAGCATTTT.